The next 24 T cell receptor beta chains were all read from a single sample in a study of T cells in Graves' hyperthyroidism and ophthalmopathy. Regions amplified from RNA transcripts were the TCR beta CDR3 regions. HTBI primers were the set used in a first-round RT-PCR of the TCR CDR3. From the multiplex PCR reads, TCRdb called clonotypes with MiXCR, one entry per CDR3 protein. The sample includes over 400,000 distinct CDR3 sequences, 22% of them seen just once. Input material: blood. The receptors derive from a woman in her 70s with Graves' ophthalmopathy.

The gene calls are TRBV19 and TRBJ2-2; TRBD1 might be the D (6 bases). V shed 5 bases and J shed 6 bases, with 16 bases lying between them. CDR1 and CDR2 from the germline V gene are LNHDA and SQIVND (reference sequence). The CDR3 length is 15 residues. CDR3 protein: CASSSRRGRAGELFF. The DNA for the CDR3 is TGTGCCAGTAGTTCACGCAGGGGTAGGGCCGGGGAGCTGTTTTTT.

The chain carries TRBV5-6 and TRBJ2-1; D gene unclear. Trimming stripped 2 bases from V and 0 bases from J, with 12 bases between. Germline V CDR1 and CDR2: SGHDT, YYEEEE. CDR3 length equals 16 residues. The CDR3 is CASSLPRISSYNEQFF. The CDR3 region has the DNA TGTGCCAGCAGCTTACCGCGCATCAGCTCCTACAATGAGCAGTTCTTC.

The chain joins TRBV19 to TRBJ1-2; D is uncertain. Between the trimmed V and J ends, which lost 5 bases and 6 bases, there was a span of 10 bases. The V gene's germline CDR1 is LNHDA and CDR2 SQIVND (reference sequence). The CDR3 extends over 12 amino acids. CDR3 bases: TGTGCCAGTAGTTCCTACAGCCATGGCTACACCTTC. Its translation is CASSSYSHGYTF.

This rearrangement joins TRBV28 to TRBJ1-3, with no clear D. The CDR3 is 15 residues long. The ends were cut back, 3 bases at V and 2 bases at J, with 11 bases in the middle. CDR1 and CDR2 (germline): MDHEN, SYDVKM. CDR3 in amino acids: CASSLEGRTGNTIYF. The CDR3 region has the DNA TGTGCCAGCAGTTTGGAGGGTAGGACTGGAAACACCATATATTTT.

This clonotype was picked up many times. The J gene is TRBJ2-7, the V gene TRBV28; possibly TRBD1 for D (6 bases). Trimming cost V 4 bases and J 0 bases, with 19 bases left between them. Germline assignment: CDR1 MDHEN and CDR2 SYDVKM. This CDR3 has 17 amino acids. CDR3 residues: CASSSPLQGTISYEQYF. The CDR3 bases are TGTGCCAGCAGTTCACCCCTCCAGGGGACCATCTCCTACGAGCAGTACTTC.

In DNA form, the CDR3 reads TGCGCCAGCAGCCAAAGGAGGGGTGGCTACACCTTC. Its protein product is CASSQRRGGYTF. This chain connects TRBV4-3 to TRBJ1-2; D may be TRBD1 (5 bases). CDR1 is LGHNA and CDR2 is YSLEER in the germline V gene. This CDR3 has 12 residues. Between the trimmed V and J ends, which lost 2 bases and 7 bases, there was a span of 8 bases.

The table lists this clonotype with many counts. This rearrangement joins TRBV11-2 to TRBJ1-1; D is possibly TRBD1 (6 bases). CDR3 size: 12 residues. The germline V gene encodes CDR1 SGHAT and CDR2 FQNNGV. The V and J ends lost 6 bases and 8 bases respectively, with 13 bases between them. The CDR3 protein is CASSFRGAEAFF. The CDR3 nucleotides read TGTGCCAGCAGTTTTAGGGGGGCCGAAGCTTTCTTT.

Here the CDR3 reads CASSLEGGYTEAFF. DNA of the CDR3: TGCGCCAGCAGCTTGGAAGGGGGTTACACTGAAGCTTTCTTT. The chain has TRBV5-1 and TRBJ1-1, with D perhaps TRBD1 (6 bases). The CDR3 consists of 14 residues. The germline V and J ends were trimmed by 0 bases and 3 bases, with 9 bases remaining between them. Germline values: CDR1 SGHRS, CDR2 YFSETQ.

The sample holds many counts of this clonotype. The chain recombines TRBV7-9 with TRBJ1-1, with a possible D match to TRBD1 (5 bases). V dropped 1 base and J dropped 3 bases, with 6 bases sitting between them. Germline-derived CDR1 and CDR2 are SEHNR and FQNEAQ (reference sequence). CDR3 length: 13 amino acids. CDR3 loop: CASSLEGDTEAFF. DNA for the CDR3: TGTGCCAGCAGCTTAGAAGGGGACACTGAAGCTTTCTTT.

Only a few counts were recorded for this clonotype. The chain carries TRBV12-3 or TRBV12-4 and TRBJ2-1, with D perhaps given as TRBD1 or TRBD2 (5 bases each). The CDR3 length is 15 residues. V lost 2 bases to trimming and J lost 2 bases, with 10 bases between them. The DNA of the CDR3 is TGTGCCAGCAGTTTAATACGGGGCCCCTACAATGAGCAGTTCTTC. It yields the protein CASSLIRGPYNEQFF.

The gene calls are TRBV19 and TRBJ1-5, with 10 positions matching TRBD1. Germline V gives CDR1 LNHDA, CDR2 SQIVND (reference sequence). V shed 2 bases, J shed 5 bases, and the junction held 6 bases outside the gene matches. The CDR3 contains 16 residues. The CDR3 region has the DNA TGTGCCAGTAGTATAAGGACAGGGGGGGACTATCAGCCCCAGCATTTT. Its translation: CASSIRTGGDYQPQHF.

This clonotype was counted between two and nine times. The chain employs TRBV6-5 and TRBJ1-1, with a tentative D call TRBD1 (6 bases). The germline V gene has CDR1 MNHEY and CDR2 SVGAGI. The CDR3 is 15 amino acids. The V gene lost 4 bases and the J gene lost 1 base, with 13 bases spanning the gap. This chain's CDR3 is CASSSPSGANTEAFF. CDR3 coding DNA: TGTGCCAGCAGTTCCCCGTCGGGGGCGAACACTGAAGCTTTCTTT.

This clonotype has at least ten counts. For the CDR3, the DNA is TGTGCCAGCAGTCCCCCACCTTCAGGCCCCAGCACTGAAGCTTTCTTT. Amino acid sequence: CASSPPPSGPSTEAFF. This chain connects TRBV6-1 to TRBJ1-1; D call uncertain. Germline-derived CDR1 and CDR2 are MNHNS and SASEGT. The ends were cut back, 5 bases at V and 4 bases at J, with 20 bases in the middle. The CDR3 runs 16 residues.

This clonotype was seen many times. This rearrangement joins TRBV7-2 to TRBJ2-1; D call uncertain. This CDR3 comprises 12 residues. Trimming pared 5 bases from V and 8 bases from J, leaving 10 bases between. Per germline, CDR1 SGHTA and CDR2 FQGNSA. The CDR3 spells CASSPDRDEQFF. The DNA of the CDR3 is TGTGCCAGCAGCCCAGATAGGGATGAGCAGTTCTTC.

This clonotype turned up a few times. The chain couples TRBV7-9 to TRBJ1-2; no clear D. CDR3 length: 12 residues. The germline CDR1 and CDR2 sequences are SEHNR and FQNEAQ (reference sequence). Trimming removed 3 bases at V and 8 bases at J, with 10 bases between. The CDR3 protein is CASSFDSVGYTF. CDR3 nucleotides: TGTGCCAGCAGCTTCGATTCGGTGGGCTACACCTTC.

This chain uses TRBV5-1 with TRBJ2-5; D uncertain. Between the trimmed V and J ends, which lost 0 bases and 3 bases, there was a span of 12 bases. This CDR3 comprises 15 residues. Germline V gene sequence: CDR1 SGHRS, CDR2 YFSETQ. CDR3 DNA sequence: TGCGCCAGCAGCTTGGCCTCTAGAAAGGAAGAGACCCAGTACTTC. Its protein product is CASSLASRKEETQYF.

The rearrangement joins TRBV6-1 to TRBJ1-5; 8 bases map to TRBD1. Trimming took 8 bases from V and 6 from J; bases not matched to a gene: 9. The germline V gene encodes CDR1 MNHNS and CDR2 SASEGT. The CDR3 length is 14 residues. CDR3 sequence: CASRPGGFIQPQHF. The DNA for the CDR3 is TGTGCCAGCCGTCCAGGGGGCTTTATTCAGCCCCAGCATTTT.

This clonotype was counted only a few times. The chain has TRBV28 and TRBJ2-5; D remains ambiguous. The CDR3 contains 14 residues. The germline V gene has CDR1 MDHEN and CDR2 SYDVKM. Trimming pared 5 bases from V and 7 bases from J, leaving 17 bases between. CDR3 in amino acids: CASSKDPGWGTQYF. DNA of the CDR3: TGTGCCAGCAGTAAGGACCCCGGATGGGGGACCCAGTACTTC.

This clonotype showed up just a few times. The chain is built from TRBV2 and TRBJ1-2, with D maybe TRBD1 (5 bases). The germline V gene encodes CDR1 SNHLY and CDR2 FYNNEI. The CDR3 spans 12 residues. V was shortened by 9 bases and J by 5 bases, with 13 bases between the two germline ends. CDR3 in amino acids: CASKRGLYGYTF. Here the CDR3 DNA reads TGTGCCAGTAAAAGGGGACTATATGGCTACACCTTC.

Here the CDR3 reads CATSRPGLASNEQFF. CDR3 coding DNA: TGTGCCACCAGCAGGCCGGGACTAGCTTCCAATGAGCAGTTCTTC. This chain links TRBV15 with TRBJ2-1; the match to TRBD2 covers 9 bases. The CDR3 sequence is 15 residues long. With 3 bases clipped from V and 6 bases from J, the junction kept 6 bases outside the gene matches. Germline CDR1 is LNHNV and CDR2 is YYDKDF (reference sequence).

Details on this clonotype: Mismatch with germline at one junction end may stem from a read error. The chain uses TRBV10-3 and TRBJ2-1; the match to TRBD1 covers 9 bases. This CDR3 is built from 13 residues. Germline V gives CDR1 ENHRY, CDR2 SYGVKD. The CDR3 DNA follows: TGTGCCGTCAGCCGGGACAGGGCTTCTGAGCAGTTCTTC. It translates to CAVSRDRASEQFF.

This chain uses TRBV25-1 with TRBJ1-5; 8 bases line up with TRBD1. The CDR3 covers 13 residues. V lost 10 bases, J lost 5 bases, and 7 bases stayed unmatched. Per germline, CDR1 MGHDK and CDR2 SYGVNS. CDR3 DNA sequence: TGTGCCATCGGGACAGGATTTTATCAGCCCCAGCATTTT. Its protein product is CAIGTGFYQPQHF.

J is TRBJ2-3 and V is TRBV20-1; the match to TRBD2 covers 11 bases. The CDR3 sequence is 17 residues long. The germline V gene encodes CDR1 DFQATT and CDR2 SNEGSKA (reference sequence). The V and J ends lost 3 bases and 3 bases, in that order; junction bases with no gene match: 11. This chain's CDR3 is CSARRVAGGPGTDTQYF. The CDR3 DNA sequence: TGCAGTGCTAGGAGGGTAGCGGGGGGGCCTGGGACAGATACGCAGTATTTT.

This clonotype has only a few counts. The chain employs TRBV6-1 and TRBJ2-5; D unresolved. V was clipped by 8 bases and J by 5 bases, with 12 bases between them. The germline CDR1 and CDR2 sequences are MNHNS and SASEGT. CDR3 length: 12 residues. The CDR3 spells CASGYTLETQYF. CDR3 DNA sequence: TGTGCCAGCGGGTACACTTTGGAGACCCAGTACTTC.